This TCR beta chain was identified during a study of T cell responses to AZD1222 COVID-19 vaccine. Findings and limits, study-wide: Breadth and depth of Spike-specific TCRs rose after two AZD1222 doses. CD4 TCRs associated with vaccination spanned spike, dominating at 160-218 and 743-854. Clonal diversity may have been underestimated, and the donors were mostly white British, with more females than males.

Notes on this clone: Its matching antigen is unknown.

The repertoire was sequenced with immunoSEQ multiplex PCR; TCRdb's copy has only in-frame clones and lacks some. The data show around 200,000 clones, just over 85% seen once. Germline lookup yields CDR1 ENHRY and CDR2 SYGVKD. V was clipped by 3 bases and J by 4 bases, with 13 bases between them. CDR3 length: 14 amino acids. This rearrangement joins TRBV10-3 to TRBJ2-7, with D perhaps TRBD1 (6 bases). The specimen comprised peripheral blood, sampled on day 0 of AZD1222 vaccination. The source of this sequence is an adult in good health. CDR3 DNA: TGTGCCATCAGTGATGGGGGCGGCGTGTACGAGCAGTACTTC. Protein: CAISDGGGVYEQYF.